These 2 T cell receptor beta chains were sequenced from one sample in a study of shared clonotypes between healthy human individuals. TCRdb's table, derived via immunoSEQ multiplex PCR, lists solely in-frame clones and lacks some. This table holds around 500,000 clones, approximately 82% found once. Sample: PBMCs. The receptors shown here come from a middle-aged woman in good health. Some clones in this sample may be carry-over from other donors' samples.

A single count supports this clone. The chain has TRBV7-3 and TRBJ2-2; D ambiguous. This CDR3 comprises 16 residues. V was clipped by 6 bases and J by 1 base, with 15 bases between them. The germline gives CDR1 SGHTA, CDR2 FQGTGA. CDR3 residues: CASRQAPTGNTGELFF. The CDR3 DNA reads as TGTGCCAGCAGACAAGCTCCCACGGGGAACACCGGGGAGCTGTTTTTT. Looking up the rest from reference TRBV7-3 and TRBJ2-2 gives the full variable domain: GAGVSQTPSNKVTEKGKYVELRCDPISGHTALYWYRQSLGQGPEFLIYFQGTGAADDSGLPNDRFFAVRPEGSVSTLKIQRTERGDSAVYLCASRQAPTGNTGELFFGEGSRLTVL.

V gene TRBV7-6 combines with J gene TRBJ2-1, with 12 positions matching TRBD2. J was trimmed by 6 bases and V by 7 bases; bases with no gene match: 25. CDR3 length: 21 residues. Looked up from germline, CDR1 is SGHVS and CDR2 is FNYEAQ. The CDR3 is CASTPLRASGETSGRLNEQFF. In DNA, the CDR3 is TGTGCCAGCACCCCGCTTCGGGCCTCAGGGGAGACTAGCGGGAGACTCAATGAGCAGTTCTTC.